This TCR beta chain is drawn from a study of vaccination and CD4 T cells after COVID-19 (dated by TCRdb to the early 2020s). Broadly, across the study: Every convalescent patient had a positive nasal swab PCR test for SARS-CoV-2, with mild disease in 8 to 10 patients and severe disease in one. The convalescent cohort comprised six males and four females, including two Hispanic individuals, seven Caucasians, two Asians and one multiracial person. Participants received two doses of either the Pfizer-BioNTech BNT162b2 vaccine (n=8) or the Moderna mRNA-1273 vaccine (n=2). Post-COVID blood samples were collected from convalescent patients a median of around 100 days after diagnosis, with a range of about 35 to 161 days. Post-vaccine blood samples were collected a median of around 2.5 months after the second vaccine dose, ranging from about 13 to 250 days. For stimulating the cultures, overlapping spike peptide pools were used, derived from SARS-CoV-2 as well as from the common cold coronaviruses HCoV-NL63, HCoV-OC43 and HCoV-229E. As controls, cultures received a CEFX viral epitope pool (the positive control), an HIV-1 Nef peptide pool (the negative control), or no peptide at all. In 10 COVID-19 convalescent patients and a handful of infection-naive healthy vaccine recipients, researchers compared the spike-specific CD4+ TCR repertoire from before mRNA vaccination with the repertoire from after.

This sample's treatment or condition label indicates: approximately nine-day PBMC culture with coronavirus spike peptide pools or control peptides (ViraFEST assay). The ViraFEST assay was used in the study, in which antigen-specific T cells were expanded with peptide pools and expanded clonotypes were subsequently identified by TCR sequencing. The positive SARS-CoV-2 PCR tests of the convalescent patients were dated from March to December 2020, before the Alpha, Beta and Delta variants emerged in the United States. Approximately 2.1 million PBMCs per well were cultured in IMDM with 5% human AB serum and about 9.7 IU/ml IL-2, plus 10 ug/ml peptide pools. Half of the culture medium was replaced with fresh IL-2-containing medium on days 3 and 7. After about 10 days of culture, CD4+ T cells were isolated by negative selection using the EasySep CD4+ T cell isolation kit. Ficoll-Paque Plus gradient centrifugation was used to isolate PBMCs from whole blood, and the isolated PBMCs were then either used fresh or cryopreserved at -140C. In general, triplicate wells were set up for every culture condition.

General study outcomes and caveats: Only a relatively small number of convalescent patients were included in the study, and early timepoints following natural infection were not analyzed. The median count of SARS-CoV-2-reactive clonotypes went up from 20 to 25 after infection to some 38 after vaccination, although the change was not significant. In convalescent patients, a median around 85% of post-vaccine SARS-CoV-2-reactive clones were detected only after vaccination, and vaccine-specific priming was suggested by this finding. In convalescent patients, nearly all vaccine-specific clones (304 of 307) were found to be mono-reactive for SARS-CoV-2 spike rather than cross-reactive with common cold coronaviruses.

From a lookup of the germline V gene, CDR1 and CDR2 are MNHEY and SVGEGT. The CDR3, from cysteine to phenylalanine, totals 12 residues. Only the CDR3 region is kept as DNA, spanning 36 bases read in frame from base 1. This clonotype was counted only a few times. Its binding antigen is unknown. An end of the junction does not agree with germline; a read error may underlie this. Library construction relied on PCR. At the Johns Hopkins FTIC core, DNA from the cultured CD4+ T cells underwent TCR sequencing with the Oncomine TCR Beta short-read assay. The QIAamp micro DNA kit was used to extract genomic DNA from the cultured CD4+ T cells. The Oncomine TCR Beta libraries from cultured CD4+ T cells were pooled using unique dual indexes and then sequenced on an Illumina iSeq 100. In the paper's pipeline: Non-productive sequences were filtered out, and CDR3s that did not start with C, did not end with F or W, or were shorter than 7 amino acids were discarded. The MANAFEST web application was used to identify antigen-specific clonotypes by comparing peptide-stimulated wells against reference wells and other culture wells. Positive clones required FDR below 0.05, an odds ratio above 5, and productive frequency above 0.1% in at least two of three replicate wells. Cross-reactive clonotypes were defined as significantly expanded in both SARS-CoV-2 spike wells and at least one common cold coronavirus spike condition. Similarity between CDR3 sequences was evaluated in R version 3.6.1 using Levenshtein distances (stringdist) and unrooted phylogenetic trees (ape). TCRdb reanalyzed the raw reads on its own, using fastp at Q25 for trimming and MiXCR for clone calling, and kept in-frame beta chains. Each CDR3 protein gets just one entry, which takes the most common genes and DNA from the rows behind it. The V and J calls follow TCRdb's processing rather than the paper's. The sample table lists just over 9,500 distinct CDR3 sequences, approximately 70% of them with a count of one. Around 35% of the sample is taken by the ten largest.

The specimen sequenced was CD4+ T cells from blood, cultured in vitro. This receptor chain uses TRBV6-2 or TRBV6-3 and TRBJ1-2; TRBD1 matches 7 bases in the middle. The sequence was collected from a human donor who had recovered from COVID-19. The bases are TGTGCCAGCAGCCCGGGCGGCAGGGGGACCGCCTTC. Translated, it gives CASSPGGRGTAF.